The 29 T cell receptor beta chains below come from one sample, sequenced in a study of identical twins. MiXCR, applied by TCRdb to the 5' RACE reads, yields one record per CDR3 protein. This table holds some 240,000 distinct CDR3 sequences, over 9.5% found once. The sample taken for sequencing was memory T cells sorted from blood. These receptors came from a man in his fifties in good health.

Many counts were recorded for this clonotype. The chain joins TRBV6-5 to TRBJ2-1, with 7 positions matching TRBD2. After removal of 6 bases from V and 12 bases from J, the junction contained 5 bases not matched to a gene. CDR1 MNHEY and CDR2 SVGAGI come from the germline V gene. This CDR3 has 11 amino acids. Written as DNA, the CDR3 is TGTGCCAGCAGCCACCGCGGGGGGCAGTTCTTC. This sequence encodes CASSHRGGQFF.

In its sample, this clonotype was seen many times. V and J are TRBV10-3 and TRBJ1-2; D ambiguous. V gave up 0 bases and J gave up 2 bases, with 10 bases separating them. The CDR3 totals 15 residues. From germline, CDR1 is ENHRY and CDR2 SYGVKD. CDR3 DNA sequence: TGTGCCATCAGTGAGTCTCTGGGCCAAAACTATGGCTACACCTTC. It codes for CAISESLGQNYGYTF.

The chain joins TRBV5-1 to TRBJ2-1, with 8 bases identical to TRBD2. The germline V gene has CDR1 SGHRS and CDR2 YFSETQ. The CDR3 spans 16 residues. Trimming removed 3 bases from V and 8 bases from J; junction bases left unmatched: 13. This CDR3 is CASSSAGHYGGDEQFF. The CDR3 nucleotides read TGCGCCAGCAGCTCGGCAGGACACTACGGGGGGGATGAGCAGTTCTTC.

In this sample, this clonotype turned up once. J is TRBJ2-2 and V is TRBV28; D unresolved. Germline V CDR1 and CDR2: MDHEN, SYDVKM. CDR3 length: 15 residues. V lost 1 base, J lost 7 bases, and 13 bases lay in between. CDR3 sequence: CASSLYRPNDGELFF. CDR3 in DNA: TGTGCCAGCAGTTTATATCGGCCTAACGACGGGGAGCTGTTTTTT.

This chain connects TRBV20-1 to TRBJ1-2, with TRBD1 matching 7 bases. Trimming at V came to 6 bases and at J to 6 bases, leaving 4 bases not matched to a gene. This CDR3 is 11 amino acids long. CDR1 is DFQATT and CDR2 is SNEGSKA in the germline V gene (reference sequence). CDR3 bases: TGCAGTGCGAGACAGGGAGATGGCTACACCTTC. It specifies CSARQGDGYTF.

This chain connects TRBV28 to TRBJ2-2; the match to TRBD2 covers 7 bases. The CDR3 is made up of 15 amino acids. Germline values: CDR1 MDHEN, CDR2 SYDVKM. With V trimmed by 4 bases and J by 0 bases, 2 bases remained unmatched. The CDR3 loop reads CASSSTSANTGELFF. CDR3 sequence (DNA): TGTGCCAGCAGTTCCACTAGCGCGAACACCGGGGAGCTGTTTTTT.

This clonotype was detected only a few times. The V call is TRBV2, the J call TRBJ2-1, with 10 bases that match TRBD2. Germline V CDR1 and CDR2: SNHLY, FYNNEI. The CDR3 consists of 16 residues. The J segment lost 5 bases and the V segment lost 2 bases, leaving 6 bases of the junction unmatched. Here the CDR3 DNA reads TGTGCCAGCAGTGAATATGGGGGACTAGCGAACAATGAGCAGTTCTTC. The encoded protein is CASSEYGGLANNEQFF.

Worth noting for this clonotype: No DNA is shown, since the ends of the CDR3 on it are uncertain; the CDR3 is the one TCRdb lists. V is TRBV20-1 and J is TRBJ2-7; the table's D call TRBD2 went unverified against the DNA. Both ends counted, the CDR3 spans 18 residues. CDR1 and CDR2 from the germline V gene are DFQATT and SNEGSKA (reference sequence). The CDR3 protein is CSASAVLEKLTWGGEQYF.

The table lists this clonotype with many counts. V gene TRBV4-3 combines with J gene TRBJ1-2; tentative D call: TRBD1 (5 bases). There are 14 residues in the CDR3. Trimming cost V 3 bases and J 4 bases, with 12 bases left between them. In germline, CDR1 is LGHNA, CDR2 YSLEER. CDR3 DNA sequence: TGCGCCAGCAGCCACGCAGACAGAGTCTATGGCTACACCTTC. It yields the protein CASSHADRVYGYTF.

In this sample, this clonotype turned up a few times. Here the CDR3 DNA reads TGCGCCAGCAGCCAAGTCTATATTCTCCATAGCAATCAGCCCCAGCATTTT. Residues: CASSQVYILHSNQPQHF. This chain links TRBV4-1 with TRBJ1-5, with D unclear. Trimming left V 1 base short and J 0 bases short, with 13 bases between. CDR1 and CDR2 from the germline V gene are MGHRA and YSYEKL. This CDR3 region has 17 residues.

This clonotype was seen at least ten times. This CDR3 is CASTPSWKVNTEAFF. The CDR3 coding sequence is TGTGCCAGCACTCCGAGTTGGAAGGTGAACACTGAAGCTTTCTTT. J is TRBJ1-1 and V is TRBV12-3 or TRBV12-4; D remains ambiguous. The CDR3 runs to 15 residues. Trimming removed 7 bases from V and 0 bases from J, with 15 bases in between.

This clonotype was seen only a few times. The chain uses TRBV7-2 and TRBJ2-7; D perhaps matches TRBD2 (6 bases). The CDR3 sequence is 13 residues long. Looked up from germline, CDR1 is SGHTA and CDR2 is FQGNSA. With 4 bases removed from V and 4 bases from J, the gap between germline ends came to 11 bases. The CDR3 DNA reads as TGTGCCAGCAGCTCTAGCGCGGCGTACGAGCAGTACTTC. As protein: CASSSSAAYEQYF.

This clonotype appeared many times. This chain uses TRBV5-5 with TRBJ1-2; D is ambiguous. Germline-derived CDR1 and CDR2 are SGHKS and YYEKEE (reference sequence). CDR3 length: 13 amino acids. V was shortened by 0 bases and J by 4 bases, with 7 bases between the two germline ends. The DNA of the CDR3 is TGTGCCAGCAGCTTGGAGACTCTCTATGGCTACACCTTC. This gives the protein CASSLETLYGYTF.

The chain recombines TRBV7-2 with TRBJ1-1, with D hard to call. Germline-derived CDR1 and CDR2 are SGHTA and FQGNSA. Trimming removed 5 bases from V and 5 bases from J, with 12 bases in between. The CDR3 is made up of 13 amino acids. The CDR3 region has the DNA TGTGCCAGCAGCGGGGTGGGAGGGACTGAAGCTTTCTTT. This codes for CASSGVGGTEAFF.

Here the CDR3 reads CASSLHARETQYF. The CDR3 coding sequence is TGTGCCAGCAGCTTACACGCTAGGGAGACCCAGTACTTC. J is TRBJ2-5 and V is TRBV7-2; D call uncertain. CDR3 length: 13 amino acids. Germline CDR1 is SGHTA and CDR2 is FQGNSA. Trimming cost V 2 bases and J 5 bases, with 9 bases left between them.

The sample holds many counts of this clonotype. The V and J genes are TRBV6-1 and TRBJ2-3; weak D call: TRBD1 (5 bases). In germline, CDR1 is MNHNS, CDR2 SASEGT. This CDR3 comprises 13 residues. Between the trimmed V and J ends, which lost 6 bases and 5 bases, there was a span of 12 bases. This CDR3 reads CASRFLRGDTQYF. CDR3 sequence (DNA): TGTGCCAGCAGGTTCCTTAGGGGAGATACGCAGTATTTT.

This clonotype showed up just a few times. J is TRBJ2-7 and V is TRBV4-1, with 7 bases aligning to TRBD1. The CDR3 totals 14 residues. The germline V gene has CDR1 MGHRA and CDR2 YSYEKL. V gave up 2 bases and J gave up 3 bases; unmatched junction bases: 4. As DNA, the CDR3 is TGCGCCAGCAGCCAACCGGGACAGAGCTACGAGCAGTACTTC. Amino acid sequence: CASSQPGQSYEQYF.

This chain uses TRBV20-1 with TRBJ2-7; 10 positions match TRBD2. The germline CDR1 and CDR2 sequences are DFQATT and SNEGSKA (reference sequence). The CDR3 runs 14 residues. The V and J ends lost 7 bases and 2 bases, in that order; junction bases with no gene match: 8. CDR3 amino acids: CSGGGLAGAYEQYF. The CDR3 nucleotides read TGCAGTGGCGGGGGTCTAGCGGGAGCCTACGAGCAGTACTTC.

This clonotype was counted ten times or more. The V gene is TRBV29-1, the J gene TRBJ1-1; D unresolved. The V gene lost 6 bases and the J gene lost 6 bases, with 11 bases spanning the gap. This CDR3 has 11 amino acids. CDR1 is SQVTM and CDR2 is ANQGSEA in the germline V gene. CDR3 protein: CSVQRAAEAFF. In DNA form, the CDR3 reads TGCAGCGTCCAAAGGGCGGCTGAAGCTTTCTTT.

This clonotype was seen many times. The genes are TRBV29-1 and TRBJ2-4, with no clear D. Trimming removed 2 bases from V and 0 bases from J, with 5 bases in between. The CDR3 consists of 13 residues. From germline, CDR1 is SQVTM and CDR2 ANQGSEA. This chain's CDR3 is CSVEIIAKNIQYF. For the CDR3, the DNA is TGCAGCGTTGAAATCATAGCCAAAAACATTCAGTACTTC. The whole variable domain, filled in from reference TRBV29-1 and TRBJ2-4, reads SAVISQKPSRDICQRGTSLTIQCQVDSQVTMMFWYRQQPGQSLTLIATANQGSEATYESGFVIDKFPISRPNLTFSTLTVSNMSPEDSSIYLCSVEIIAKNIQYFGAGTRLSVL.

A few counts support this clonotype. The DNA for the CDR3 is TGTGCCAGTAGACCGGGACAGGGGTCCGGGTCTGGGGCCAACGTCCTGACTTTC. It yields the protein CASRPGQGSGSGANVLTF. The chain joins TRBV19 to TRBJ2-6; 10 nucleotides line up with TRBD1. The CDR3 length is 18 residues. In germline, CDR1 is LNHDA, CDR2 SQIVND (reference sequence). V was clipped by 6 bases and J by 1 base; unmatched bases: 9.

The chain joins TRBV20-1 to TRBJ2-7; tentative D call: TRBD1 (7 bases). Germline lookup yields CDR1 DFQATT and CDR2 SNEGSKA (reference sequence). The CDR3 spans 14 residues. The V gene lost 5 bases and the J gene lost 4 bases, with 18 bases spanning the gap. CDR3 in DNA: TGCAGTGCTCCCAAAGGAGGGACAGCTTACGAGCAGTACTTC. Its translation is CSAPKGGTAYEQYF.

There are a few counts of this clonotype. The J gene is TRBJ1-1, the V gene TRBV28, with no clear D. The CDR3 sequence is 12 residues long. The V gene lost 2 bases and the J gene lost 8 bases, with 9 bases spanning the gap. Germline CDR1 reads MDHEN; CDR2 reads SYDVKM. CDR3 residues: CASSLQTKEAFF. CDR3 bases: TGTGCCAGCAGTTTACAGACCAAAGAAGCTTTCTTT.

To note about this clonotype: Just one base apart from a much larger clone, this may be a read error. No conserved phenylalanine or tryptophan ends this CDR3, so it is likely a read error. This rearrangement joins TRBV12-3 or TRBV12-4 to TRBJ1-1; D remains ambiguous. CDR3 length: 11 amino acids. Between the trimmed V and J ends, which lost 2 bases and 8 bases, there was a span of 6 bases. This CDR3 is CASSLTTEAFL. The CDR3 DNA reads TGTGCCAGCAGTTTAACGACCGAAGCTTTCCTT.

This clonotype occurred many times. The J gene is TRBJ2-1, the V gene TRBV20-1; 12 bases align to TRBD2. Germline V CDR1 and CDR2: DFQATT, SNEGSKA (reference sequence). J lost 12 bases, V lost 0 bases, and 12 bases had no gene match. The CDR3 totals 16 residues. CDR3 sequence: CSARDRALAGGPRQFF. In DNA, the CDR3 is TGCAGTGCTAGAGATCGGGCTCTAGCGGGGGGGCCTCGGCAGTTCTTC.

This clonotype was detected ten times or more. CDR3 protein: CASSLAAGASTDTQYF. CDR3 DNA: TGTGCCAGCAGCTTAGCGGCGGGAGCTAGCACAGATACGCAGTATTTT. The chain uses TRBV7-6 and TRBJ2-3; 7 nucleotides line up with TRBD2. Trimming removed 0 bases from V and 0 bases from J; junction bases left unmatched: 3. Per the germline V gene, CDR1 is SGHVS and CDR2 is FNYEAQ. This CDR3 is built from 16 residues.

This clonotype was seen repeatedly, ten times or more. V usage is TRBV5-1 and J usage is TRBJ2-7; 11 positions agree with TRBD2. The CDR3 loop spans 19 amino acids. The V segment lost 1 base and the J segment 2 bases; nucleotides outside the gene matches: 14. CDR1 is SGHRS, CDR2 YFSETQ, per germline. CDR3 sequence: CASSLFTSGGTTLTYEQYF. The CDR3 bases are TGCGCCAGCAGCTTGTTCACTAGCGGGGGAACCACCCTTACCTACGAGCAGTACTTC. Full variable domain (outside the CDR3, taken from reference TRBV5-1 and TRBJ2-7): KAGVTQTPRYLIKTRGQQVTLSCSPISGHRSVSWYQQTPGQGLQFLFEYFSETQRNKGNFPGRFSGRQFSNSRSEMNVSTLELGDSALYLCASSLFTSGGTTLTYEQYFGPGTRLTVT.

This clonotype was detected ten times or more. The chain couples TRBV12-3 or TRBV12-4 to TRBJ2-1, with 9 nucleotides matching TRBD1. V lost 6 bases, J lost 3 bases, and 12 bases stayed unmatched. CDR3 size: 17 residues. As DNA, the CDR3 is TGTGCCAGCAGCTTTCCCCCCGGGACAGGGAACTACAATGAGCAGTTCTTC. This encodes CASSFPPGTGNYNEQFF.

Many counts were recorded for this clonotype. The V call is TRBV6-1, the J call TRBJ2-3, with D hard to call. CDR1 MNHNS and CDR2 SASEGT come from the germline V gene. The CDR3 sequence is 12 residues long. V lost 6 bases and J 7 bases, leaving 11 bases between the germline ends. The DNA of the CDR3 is TGTGCCAGCAGGGGGTTGGGAAATACGCAGTATTTT. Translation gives CASRGLGNTQYF.